The 8 T cell receptor beta chains presented below share a single source sample, sequenced in a study of blood T cell repertoires in COVID-19. Sequencing was performed with immunoSEQ multiplex PCR; in TCRdb, only in-frame clones are kept and a portion is missing. The sample holds approximately 150,000 clones, around 89% seen once. The sequencing sample was made of peripheral blood. The receptors were sampled from a human donor in a cohort sampled during active COVID-19.

Only one count was recorded for this clone. J is TRBJ2-5 and V is TRBV5-1; 8 bases are a match to TRBD1. From germline, CDR1 is SGHRS and CDR2 YFSETQ. This CDR3 spans 12 amino acids. The junction had 1 base not matched to a gene; V was cut back by 4 bases and J by 5 bases. The CDR3 loop reads CASSDRGETQYF. The CDR3 DNA reads TGCGCCAGCAGCGACAGGGGCGAGACCCAGTACTTC.

This rearrangement joins TRBV7-3 to TRBJ1-1; weak D call: TRBD1 (6 bases). Germline assignment: CDR1 SGHTA and CDR2 FQGTGA. CDR3 length: 13 residues. V shed 4 bases and J shed 0 bases, with 6 bases lying between them. Here the CDR3 DNA reads TGTGCCAGCAGCTCAGGGGTGAACACTGAAGCTTTCTTT. Translation: CASSSGVNTEAFF.

This clone was seen only a few times. The chain links TRBV6-5 to TRBJ1-6, with 7 positions matching TRBD1. This CDR3 is 15 amino acids long. Germline V gene lookup returns CDR1 MNHEY and CDR2 SVGAGI. The J segment lost 4 bases and the V segment lost 6 bases, leaving 6 bases of the junction unmatched. CDR3 residues: CASSFGQAYNSPLHF. The CDR3 bases are TGTGCCAGCAGCTTCGGACAGGCGTATAATTCACCCCTCCACTTT.

The chain couples TRBV24-1 to TRBJ2-2; possible D gene TRBD1, 5 bases. Germline assignment: CDR1 KGHDR and CDR2 SFDVKD. Trimming pared 4 bases from V and 7 bases from J, leaving 9 bases between. CDR3 length: 13 amino acids. The CDR3 protein is CATSDRADGELFF. CDR3 sequence (DNA): TGTGCCACCAGTGACAGGGCGGACGGGGAGCTGTTTTTT.

This sequence joins TRBV4-2 and TRBJ2-7; D is uncertain. The CDR3 covers 13 residues. V was shortened by 0 bases and J by 2 bases, with 5 bases between the two germline ends. Germline values: CDR1 LGHNA, CDR2 YNFKEQ. The CDR3 is CASSQDTTYEQYF. The CDR3 nucleotides are TGTGCCAGCAGCCAAGATACTACCTACGAGCAGTACTTC.

The chain uses TRBV7-3 and TRBJ1-3, with 7 bases lining up with TRBD1. Looked up from germline, CDR1 is SGHTA and CDR2 is FQGTGA. The CDR3 extends over 15 amino acids. With V trimmed by 6 bases and J by 4 bases, 9 bases remained unmatched. This CDR3 is CASSLDTGAGNTIYF. The CDR3 DNA is TGTGCCAGCAGTCTTGATACAGGGGCAGGAAACACCATATATTTT.

The CDR3: CASSLGAGGLSEQYF. CDR3 DNA: TGTGCCAGCAGCTTAGGTGCGGGGGGCCTCTCCGAGCAGTACTTC. The chain is built from TRBV11-2 and TRBJ2-7; 8 bases are a match to TRBD2. The V gene end was trimmed by 1 base and the J gene end by 6 bases; junction bases not matched to a gene: 8. The CDR3 spans 15 residues. The germline CDR1 and CDR2 sequences are SGHAT and FQNNGV.

The table lists this clone with a count of one. The CDR3 sequence: CASSGGQGRKEKLFF. The CDR3 DNA is TGTGCCAGCAGCGGAGGACAGGGAAGGAAAGAAAAACTGTTTTTT. The genes are TRBV7-9 and TRBJ1-4; 8 positions match TRBD1. The CDR3 totals 15 residues. Germline V lookup: CDR1 SEHNR, CDR2 FQNEAQ (reference sequence). Losses at the gene ends were 5 bases for V and 8 bases for J; bases not matched to a gene: 10.